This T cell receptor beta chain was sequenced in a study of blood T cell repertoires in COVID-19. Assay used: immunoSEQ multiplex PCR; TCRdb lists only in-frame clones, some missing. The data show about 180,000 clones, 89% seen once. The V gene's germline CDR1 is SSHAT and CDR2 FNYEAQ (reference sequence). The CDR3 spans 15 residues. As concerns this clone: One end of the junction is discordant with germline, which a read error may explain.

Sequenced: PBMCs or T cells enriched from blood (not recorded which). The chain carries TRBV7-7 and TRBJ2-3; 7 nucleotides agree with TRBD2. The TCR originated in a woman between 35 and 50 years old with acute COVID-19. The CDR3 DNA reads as TGTGCTAGCAGCTTAAACGCGGGAGCGACAGATACGCAGTATTTT. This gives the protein CASSLNAGATDTQYF.